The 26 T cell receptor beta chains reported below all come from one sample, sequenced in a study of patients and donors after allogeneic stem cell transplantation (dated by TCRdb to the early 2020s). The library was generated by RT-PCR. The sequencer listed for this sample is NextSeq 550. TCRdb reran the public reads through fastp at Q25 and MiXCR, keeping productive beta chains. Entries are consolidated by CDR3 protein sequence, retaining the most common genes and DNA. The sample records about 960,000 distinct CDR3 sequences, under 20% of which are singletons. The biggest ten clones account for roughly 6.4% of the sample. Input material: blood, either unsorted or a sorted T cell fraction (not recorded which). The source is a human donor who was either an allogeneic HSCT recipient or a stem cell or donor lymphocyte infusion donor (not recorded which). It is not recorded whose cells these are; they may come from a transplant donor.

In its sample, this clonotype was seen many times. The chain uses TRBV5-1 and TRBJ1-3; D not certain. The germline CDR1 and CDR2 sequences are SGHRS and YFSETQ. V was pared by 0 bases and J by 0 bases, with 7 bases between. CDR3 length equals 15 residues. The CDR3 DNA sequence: TGCGCCAGCAGCTTGGAATGGGGCTCTGGAAACACCATATATTTT. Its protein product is CASSLEWGSGNTIYF. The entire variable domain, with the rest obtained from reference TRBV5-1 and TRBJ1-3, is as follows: KAGVTQTPRYLIKTRGQQVTLSCSPISGHRSVSWYQQTPGQGLQFLFEYFSETQRNKGNFPGRFSGRQFSNSRSEMNVSTLELGDSALYLCASSLEWGSGNTIYFGEGSWLTVV.

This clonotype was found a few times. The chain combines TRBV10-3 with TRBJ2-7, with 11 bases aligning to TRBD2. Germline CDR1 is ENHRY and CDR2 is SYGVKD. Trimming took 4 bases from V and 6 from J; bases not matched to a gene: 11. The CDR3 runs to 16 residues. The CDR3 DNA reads TGTGCCATCAGTGGAGCAACTAGCGGGAGATTGGGCGAGCAGTACTTC. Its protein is CAISGATSGRLGEQYF.

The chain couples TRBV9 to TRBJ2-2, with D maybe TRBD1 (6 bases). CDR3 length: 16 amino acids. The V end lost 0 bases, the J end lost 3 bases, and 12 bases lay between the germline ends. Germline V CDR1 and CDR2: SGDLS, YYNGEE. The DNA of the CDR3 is TGTGCCAGCAGCGTAGAATGGGACACCTACACCGGGGAGCTGTTTTTT. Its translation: CASSVEWDTYTGELFF.

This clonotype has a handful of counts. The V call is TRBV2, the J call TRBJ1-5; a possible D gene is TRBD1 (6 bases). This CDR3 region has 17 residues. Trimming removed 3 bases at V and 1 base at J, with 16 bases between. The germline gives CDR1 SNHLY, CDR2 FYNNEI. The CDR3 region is CASSEAAPGGSNQPQHF. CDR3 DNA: TGTGCCAGCAGTGAGGCGGCCCCGGGGGGCAGCAATCAGCCCCAGCATTTT. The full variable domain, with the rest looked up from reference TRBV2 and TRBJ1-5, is EPEVTQTPSHQVTQMGQEVILRCVPISNHLYFYWYRQILGQKVEFLVSFYNNEISEKSEIFDDQFSVERPDGSNFTLKIRSTKLEDSAMYFCASSEAAPGGSNQPQHFGDGTRLSIL.

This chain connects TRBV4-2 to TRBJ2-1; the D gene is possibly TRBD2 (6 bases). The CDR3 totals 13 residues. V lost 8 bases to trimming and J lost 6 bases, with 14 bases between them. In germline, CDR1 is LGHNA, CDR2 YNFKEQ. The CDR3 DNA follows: TGTGCCAGCGGCCTTCGGGACTCCAATGAGCAGTTCTTC. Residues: CASGLRDSNEQFF.

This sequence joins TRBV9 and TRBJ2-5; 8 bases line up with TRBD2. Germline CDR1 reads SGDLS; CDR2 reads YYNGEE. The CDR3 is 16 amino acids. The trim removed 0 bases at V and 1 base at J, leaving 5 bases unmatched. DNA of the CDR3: TGTGCCAGCAGCGTAGGCACGGCGGGGGGCCAAGAGACCCAGTACTTC. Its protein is CASSVGTAGGQETQYF.

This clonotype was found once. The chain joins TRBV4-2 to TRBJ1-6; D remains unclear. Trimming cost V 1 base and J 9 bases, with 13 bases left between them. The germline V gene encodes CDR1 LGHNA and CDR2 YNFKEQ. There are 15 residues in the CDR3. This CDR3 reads CASSQVEVVGSPLHF. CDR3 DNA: TGTGCCAGCAGCCAAGTGGAGGTGGTGGGTTCACCCCTCCACTTT.

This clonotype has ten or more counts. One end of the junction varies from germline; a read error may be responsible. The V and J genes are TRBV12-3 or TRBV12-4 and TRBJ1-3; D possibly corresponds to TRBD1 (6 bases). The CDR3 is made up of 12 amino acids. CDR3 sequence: CASILKGDAIYF. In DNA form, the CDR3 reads TGTGCCAGCATTTTAAAGGGGGATGCCATATATTTT.

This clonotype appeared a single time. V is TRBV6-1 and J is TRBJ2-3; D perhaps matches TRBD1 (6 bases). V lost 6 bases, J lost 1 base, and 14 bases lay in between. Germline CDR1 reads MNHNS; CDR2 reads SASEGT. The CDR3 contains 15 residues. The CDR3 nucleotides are TGTGCCAGCAGGGGAGTGGGGGCCGGCACAGATACGCAGTATTTT. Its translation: CASRGVGAGTDTQYF.

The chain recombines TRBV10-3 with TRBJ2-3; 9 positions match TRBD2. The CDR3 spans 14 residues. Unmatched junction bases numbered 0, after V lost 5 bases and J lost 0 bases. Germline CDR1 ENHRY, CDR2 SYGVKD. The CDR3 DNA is TGTGCCATCAGTCTAGCGGGAAGCACAGATACGCAGTATTTT. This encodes CAISLAGSTDTQYF.

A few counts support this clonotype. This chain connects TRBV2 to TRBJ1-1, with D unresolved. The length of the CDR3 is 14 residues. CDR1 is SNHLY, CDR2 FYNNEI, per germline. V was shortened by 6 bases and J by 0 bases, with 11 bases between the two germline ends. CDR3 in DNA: TGTGCCAGCAGGCGCAGGTCAATGAACACTGAAGCTTTCTTT. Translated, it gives CASRRRSMNTEAFF.

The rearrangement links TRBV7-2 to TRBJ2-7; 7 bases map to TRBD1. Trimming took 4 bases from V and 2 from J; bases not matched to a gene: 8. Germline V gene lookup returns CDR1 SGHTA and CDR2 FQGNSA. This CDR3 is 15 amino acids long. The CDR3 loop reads CASSSYRGPTYEQYF. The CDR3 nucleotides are TGTGCCAGCAGCTCGTACAGGGGTCCCACCTACGAGCAGTACTTC.

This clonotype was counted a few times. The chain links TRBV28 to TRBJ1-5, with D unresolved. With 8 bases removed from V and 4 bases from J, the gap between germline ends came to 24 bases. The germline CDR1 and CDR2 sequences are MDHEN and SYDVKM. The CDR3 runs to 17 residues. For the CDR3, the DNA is TGTGCCAGCTTTGCCGGATCGTTAGAGGGTATAAATCAGCCCCAGCATTTT. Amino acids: CASFAGSLEGINQPQHF.

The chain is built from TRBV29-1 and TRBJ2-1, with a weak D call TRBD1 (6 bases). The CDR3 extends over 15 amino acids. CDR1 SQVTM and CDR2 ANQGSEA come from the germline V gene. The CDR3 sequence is CSTARDTRSYNEQFF. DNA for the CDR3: TGCAGTACCGCCCGGGACACCCGCTCCTACAATGAGCAGTTCTTC.

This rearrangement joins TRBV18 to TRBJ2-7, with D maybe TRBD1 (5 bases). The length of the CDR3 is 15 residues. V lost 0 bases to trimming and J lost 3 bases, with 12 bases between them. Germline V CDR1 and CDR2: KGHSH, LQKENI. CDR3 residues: CASSPPRTTLYEQYF. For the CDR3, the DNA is TGTGCCAGCTCACCACCGAGGACAACCCTCTACGAGCAGTACTTC.

Written as DNA, the CDR3 is TGTGCCAGCAGCTTAGGGGCCCCGGGAAAGACCCAGTACTTC. Translation gives CASSLGAPGKTQYF. The chain employs TRBV7-2 and TRBJ2-5, with D perhaps TRBD2 (5 bases). Between the trimmed V and J ends, which lost 1 base and 6 bases, there was a span of 12 bases. This CDR3 region has 14 residues. Germline CDR1 is SGHTA and CDR2 is FQGNSA.

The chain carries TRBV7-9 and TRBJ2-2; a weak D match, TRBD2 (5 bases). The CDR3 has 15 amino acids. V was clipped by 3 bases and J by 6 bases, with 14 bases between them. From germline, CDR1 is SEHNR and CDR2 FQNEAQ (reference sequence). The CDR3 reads CASSFGLAGPGELFF. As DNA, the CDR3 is TGTGCCAGCAGCTTCGGCCTAGCTGGTCCCGGGGAGCTGTTTTTT.

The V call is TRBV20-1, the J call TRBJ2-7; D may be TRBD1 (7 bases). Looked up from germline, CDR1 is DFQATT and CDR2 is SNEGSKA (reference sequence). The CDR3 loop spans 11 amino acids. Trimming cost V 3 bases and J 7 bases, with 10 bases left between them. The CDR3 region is CSARTGTEQYF. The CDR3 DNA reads TGCAGTGCTAGGACAGGGACTGAGCAGTACTTC.

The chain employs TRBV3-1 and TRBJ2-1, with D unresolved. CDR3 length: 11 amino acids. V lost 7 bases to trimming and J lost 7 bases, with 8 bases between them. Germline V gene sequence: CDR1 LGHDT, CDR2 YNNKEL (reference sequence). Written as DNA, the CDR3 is TGTGCCAGCACCCTCCAGAATGAGCAGTTCTTC. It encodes CASTLQNEQFF.

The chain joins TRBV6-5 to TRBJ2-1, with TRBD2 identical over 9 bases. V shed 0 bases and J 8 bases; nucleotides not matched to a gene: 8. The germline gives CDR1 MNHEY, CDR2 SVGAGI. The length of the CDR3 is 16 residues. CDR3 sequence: CASSYSTAGGLYEQFF. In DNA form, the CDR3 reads TGTGCCAGCAGTTACTCGACTGCGGGAGGGCTCTATGAGCAGTTCTTC.

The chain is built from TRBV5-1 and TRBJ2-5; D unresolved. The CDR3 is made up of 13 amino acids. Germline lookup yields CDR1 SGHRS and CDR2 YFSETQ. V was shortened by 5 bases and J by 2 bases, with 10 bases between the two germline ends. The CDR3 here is CASRATLQETQYF. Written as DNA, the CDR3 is TGCGCCAGCAGAGCGACCCTGCAAGAGACCCAGTACTTC.

The CDR3, as DNA: TGTGCCAGCAGAAACAGGACAGCTAACTATGGCTACACCTTC. Amino acids: CASRNRTANYGYTF. The chain carries TRBV6-1 and TRBJ1-2; tentative D call: TRBD1 (6 bases). The CDR3 spans 14 residues. Germline V gene data show CDR1 as MNHNS and CDR2 as SASEGT. Trimming cost V 6 bases and J 0 bases, with 11 bases left between them.

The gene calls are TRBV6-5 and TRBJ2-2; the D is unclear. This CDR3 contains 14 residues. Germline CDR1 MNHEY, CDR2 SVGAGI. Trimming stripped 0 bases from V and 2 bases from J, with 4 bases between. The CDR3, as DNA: TGTGCCAGCAGTTACTCGGATAACACCGGGGAGCTGTTTTTT. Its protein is CASSYSDNTGELFF.

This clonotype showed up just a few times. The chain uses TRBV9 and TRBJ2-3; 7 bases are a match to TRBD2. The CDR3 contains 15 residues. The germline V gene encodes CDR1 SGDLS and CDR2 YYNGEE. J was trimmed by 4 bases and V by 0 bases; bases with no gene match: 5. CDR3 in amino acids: CASSVVAGAADTQYF. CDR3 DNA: TGTGCCAGCAGCGTAGTTGCGGGAGCGGCAGATACGCAGTATTTT.

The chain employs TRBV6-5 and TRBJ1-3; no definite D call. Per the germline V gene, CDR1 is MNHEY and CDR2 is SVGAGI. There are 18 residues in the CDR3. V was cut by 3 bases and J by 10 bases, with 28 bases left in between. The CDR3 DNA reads TGTGCCAGCAGTTATCTGGGGTTTTCAGGACTCGGAGAAGGGACCATATATTTT. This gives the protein CASSYLGFSGLGEGTIYF.

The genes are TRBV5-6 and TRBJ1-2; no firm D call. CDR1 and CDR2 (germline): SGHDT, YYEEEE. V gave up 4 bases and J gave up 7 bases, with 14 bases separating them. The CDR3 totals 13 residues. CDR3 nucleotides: TGTGCCAGCAGCCGATACAAATCGGGTGGCTACACCTTC. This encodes CASSRYKSGGYTF. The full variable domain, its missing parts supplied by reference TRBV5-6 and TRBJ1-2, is DAGVTQSPTHLIKTRGQQVTLRCSPKSGHDTVSWYQQALGQGPQFIFQYYEEEERQRGNFPDRFSGHQFPNYSSELNVNALLLGDSALYLCASSRYKSGGYTFGSGTRLTVV.